This is a list of T cell receptor beta chains from one sample in a study of control samples from healthy donors and cancer patients. Assay: immunoSEQ multiplex PCR; the TCRdb copy retains only in-frame clones and omits some. Of roughly 88,000 clones in the sample, roughly nine tenths were seen once. The source material was blood. The receptor set was obtained from a woman between 25 and 40 years old in good health. The CDR3 runs from the conserved cysteine through the conserved F or W. The order of the fields is V gene, clone size, D gene, J gene, CDR3 DNA, CDR3 protein. A D gene is named only where the DNA matches it firmly. Expanded clones are given a class, and other clones once, few, many or no size at all.

>TRBV28|-|-|TRBJ1-4
TGTGCCAGCAGGCCCGGGGGAGCAACTAATGAAAAACTGTTTTTT
CASRPGGATNEKLFF
>TRBV18|-|-|TRBJ1-1
TGTGCCAGCTCACCACGTCGAGCACAGGGTGATGAAGCTTTCTTT
CASSPRRAQGDEAFF
>TRBV2|-|TRBD2|TRBJ2-1
TGTGCCAGCAAAAGGCGGGAGGGCCAAGGTGAGCAGTTCTTC
CASKRREGQGEQFF
>TRBV5-1|-|-|TRBJ1-1
TGCGCCAGCAGCCCAACAGGACAGTTTGAAGCTTTCTTT
CASSPTGQFEAFF
>TRBV18|few|TRBD1|TRBJ2-1
TGTGCCAGCTCGGACAGGAGAAACAATGAGCAGTTCTTC
CASSDRRNNEQFF
>TRBV30|-|-|TRBJ1-5
TGTGCCTGGAGTGGGAATCGACAGTCTCCCCAGCATTTT
CAWSGNRQSPQHF
>TRBV6-4|-|TRBD1|TRBJ2-5
TGTGCCAGCAGTGACTCGGACAGGGAGACCCAGTACTTC
CASSDSDRETQYF
>TRBV28|-|-|TRBJ1-5
TGTGCCAGCAGTAACGGACAGCTTAGCAATCAGCCCCAGCATTTT
CASSNGQLSNQPQHF
>TRBV2|-|TRBD1|TRBJ1-2
TGTGCCAGCACCCCCGGGACAGCAACCTATGGCTACACCTTC
CASTPGTATYGYTF
>TRBV4-1|-|TRBD1|TRBJ1-1
TGCGCCAGCAGTGGACAGGGGGCGCGGGGCACTGAAGCTTTCTTT
CASSGQGARGTEAFF
>TRBV4-1|-|-|TRBJ1-1
TGCGCCAGCAGCCCAATAGGGGAGGGCGGGACTGAAGCTTTCTTT
CASSPIGEGGTEAFF
>TRBV5-1|-|TRBD1|TRBJ2-3
TGCGCCAGCAGCTTGCCCGGGACAGGGACTAGCACAGATACGCAGTATTTT
CASSLPGTGTSTDTQYF
>TRBV4-1|-|-|TRBJ2-1
TGCGCCAGCAGCCAAGATACCCGGGATGAGCAGTTCTTC
CASSQDTRDEQFF
>TRBV6-5|-|TRBD1|TRBJ1-4
TGTGCCAGCAGTTACTCCGGGACAGGGGGTAATGAAAAACTGTTTTTT
CASSYSGTGGNEKLFF
>TRBV27|-|TRBD1|TRBJ2-7
TGTGCCAGCGGTAAGCAGGACAGGGGCGCCTACGAGCAGTACTTC
CASGKQDRGAYEQYF
>TRBV7-9|-|-|TRBJ1-2
TGTGCCAGCAGCCCAGGCGGCCTTCAGAGCGATGGCTACACCTTC
CASSPGGLQSDGYTF
>TRBV30|-|-|TRBJ1-5
TGTGCCTGGAGCACTGATAGCAATCAGCCCCAGCATTTT
CAWSTDSNQPQHF
>TRBV7-8|-|TRBD2|TRBJ2-4
TGTGCCAGCAGCTCGTCCTCCGGGGGGGGAGCCAAAAACATTCAGTACTTC
CASSSSSGGGAKNIQYF
>TRBV6-2/TRBV6-3|-|-|TRBJ2-2
TGTGCCAGCAGTCCCTCCAGGGGGGAGCTGTTTTTT
CASSPSRGELFF
>TRBV4-1|few|-|TRBJ1-5
TGCGCCAGCAGCCACGTCCGGGACCCAACAAATCAGCCCCAGCATTTT
CASSHVRDPTNQPQHF
>TRBV6-1|-|-|TRBJ1-5
TGTGCCAGCAGTGAAAGGCTGTTTAATCAGCCCCAGCATTTT
CASSERLFNQPQHF
>TRBV18|-|-|TRBJ1-4
TGTGCCAGCTCCCAGGGGAAGTTAACTAATGAAAAACTGTTTTTT
CASSQGKLTNEKLFF
>TRBV5-1|-|-|TRBJ2-5
TGCGCCAGCAGCTTGGGGGGGCCGGAGCAAGAGACCCAGTACTTC
CASSLGGPEQETQYF
>TRBV9|-|-|TRBJ2-3
TGTGCCAGCAGCGTGACATGGGGGGGCAGATCTAGCACAGATACGCAGTATTTT
CASSVTWGGRSSTDTQYF
>TRBV4-2|few|-|TRBJ2-7
TGTGCCAGCAGCCATGACTCCTTGCTCTCCGAGCAGTACTTC
CASSHDSLLSEQYF
>TRBV5-6|-|-|TRBJ2-2
TGTGCCAGCAGCTTGGTCGACGACGGGGAGCTGTTTTTT
CASSLVDDGELFF
>TRBV6-4|-|-|TRBJ1-3
TGTGCCAGCAGTGACTCGTTTTGTGACTATTTGGGAAACACCATATATTTT
CASSDSFCDYLGNTIYF
>TRBV18|-|-|TRBJ1-1
TGTGCCAGCTCATTGGAGCGCGGGGATGAAGCTTTCTTT
CASSLERGDEAFF
>TRBV9|-|-|TRBJ1-2
TGTGCCAGCAGCGTAGAGGGGCACTATGGCTACACCTTC
CASSVEGHYGYTF
>TRBV3-1/TRBV3-2|-|-|TRBJ1-2
TGTGCCAGCAGCCACCACGGGGTGGGTGGCTACACCTTC
CASSHHGVGGYTF
>TRBV5-1|-|TRBD2|TRBJ2-1
TGCGCCAGCCTACCTGAGGGACTAGCGAGAGATAAGCAGTTCTTC
CASLPEGLARDKQFF
>TRBV7-5|-|-|TRBJ2-1
TGTGTCAGAAGTGGGACAGGGCGCTACAATGAGCAGTTCTTC
CVRSGTGRYNEQFF
>TRBV7-9|-|TRBD1|TRBJ1-4
TGTGCCAGCAGCTTAGGACAGGGGGGGCGAGAACGTGAAAAACTGTTTTTT
CASSLGQGGREREKLFF
>TRBV21-1|-|-|TRBJ1-5
TGTGCCAGCACCTGGAACCCCGAGTGCAATCAGCCCCAGCATTTT
CASTWNPECNQPQHF
>TRBV5-1|few|-|TRBJ2-1
TGCGCCAGCAGCTTAGGGATGGCCTCCTACAATGAGCAGTTCTTC
CASSLGMASYNEQFF
>TRBV30|-|-|TRBJ1-5
TGTGCCTGGAGCAAGGGACCGCGGCAGCCCCAGCATTTT
CAWSKGPRQPQHF
>TRBV5-5|-|-|TRBJ2-7
TGTGCCAGCAGCTTTGACTACGAGCAGTACTTC
CASSFDYEQYF